The present TCR beta chain was sequenced within a study of cytomegalovirus exposure and HLA in healthy donors. Whole-study results and caveats: The investigators catalogued some 160 TCR beta chains as cytomegalovirus-associated. Reportedly, diagnosis of cytomegalovirus status by the classifier showed high specificity and sensitivity.

Every donor was a healthy person donating bone marrow. Primers included in the PCR were 60 Vbeta and 13 Jbeta primers. Sequenced by immunoSEQ multiplex PCR; TCRdb stores in-frame clones only, minus some. The table records around 190,000 clones, around nine tenths of them present only once. Only a few counts were recorded for this clone. Its antigen is as yet unknown. Trimming cost V 6 bases and J 1 base; bases outside gene matches: 4. Germline values: CDR1 MDHEN, CDR2 SYDVKM. The CDR3 is 14 residues long. V is TRBV28 and J is TRBJ1-1, with 8 bases fitting TRBD1. Sample: PBMCs. This clonotype was sampled from a young woman in good health and CMV-seronegative. CDR3: CASSYTGGNTEAFF. CDR3 sequence (DNA): TGTGCCAGCAGCTATACAGGGGGGAACACTGAAGCTTTCTTT.